The 22 T cell receptor beta chains listed next were all sequenced from one sample in a study of CXCR3-negative and CXCR3-positive naive CD8 T cells (dated by TCRdb to about 2019). What the work shows at the level of the full study, not this receptor alone: TRB CDR3s from CXCR3-positive naive cells showed higher hydrophobicity (lower Kidera factor 4), lower energy, and higher strength and volume indices than CXCR3-negative naive cells.

Antigen specificity for these receptors is unknown. The sample was run on a NextSeq 550. The Human TCR Profiling Kit (MiLaboratory) was used to make UMI-labeled 5' RACE TRB cDNA libraries. Based on TCRdb reprocessing of the reads, there is one entry per CDR3 protein sequence, and DNA is missing. The sample table on file contains 110,000 or so distinct CDR3 sequences. The ten largest clones capture 0.36% of the sample. Sequencing input: naive CXCR3+ CD8+ T cells from blood. In light of the paper, this sample's cell subset or site label describes: CD45RO-CCR7+CD27+CD95- naive CD8+ T cells expressing CXCR3 (TNR3+). These receptors originate from a human donor in good health. Some clones in this sample may be carry-over from other donors' samples.

V and J are TRBV14 and TRBJ2-7; the TCRdb D gene call, TRBD1, has no DNA to confirm it. Germline CDR1 and CDR2: SGHDN and FVKESK. The CDR3 extends over 13 amino acids. The CDR3 is CASSPGGAVEQYF. The whole variable domain, remainder taken from reference TRBV14 and TRBJ2-7, is EAGVTQFPSHSVIEKGQTVTLRCDPISGHDNLYWYRRVMGKEIKFLLHFVKESKQDESGMPNNRFLAERTGGTYSTLKVQPAELEDSGVYFCASSPGGAVEQYFGPGTRLTVT.

The V and J genes are TRBV7-6 and TRBJ2-7; TCRdb calls TRBD1, which cannot be checked without DNA. This CDR3 is built from 14 residues. Germline assignment: CDR1 SGHVS and CDR2 FNYEAQ. The CDR3 is CASSPRAGAYEQYF.

The rearrangement joins TRBV29-1 to TRBJ2-3; TCRdb indicates TRBD1, and absent DNA this call remains unverified. The germline V gene encodes CDR1 SQVTM and CDR2 ANQGSEA. The CDR3 totals 17 residues. CDR3 sequence: CSVEGGGRYSYTDTQYF.

V usage is TRBV28 and J usage is TRBJ2-3; TCRdb proposes TRBD1, but this gene call is untestable without DNA. Germline V lookup: CDR1 MDHEN, CDR2 SYDVKM. The CDR3 is made up of 14 amino acids. CDR3 in amino acids: CASREPQGADTQYF.

The genes are TRBV27 and TRBJ1-5. The CDR3 is 15 amino acids. Per germline, CDR1 MNHEY and CDR2 SMNVEV (reference sequence). CDR3 sequence reads: CASSLSRQNHQPQHF.

The chain recombines TRBV5-1 with TRBJ2-3. Germline V gives CDR1 SGHRS, CDR2 YFSETQ. The CDR3 runs to 13 residues. CDR3 amino acids: CASSPGITDTQYF.

The chain recombines TRBV20-1 with TRBJ2-1; TCRdb proposes TRBD2, but this gene call is untestable without DNA. Germline V lookup: CDR1 DFQATT, CDR2 SNEGSKA (reference sequence). The CDR3 is 19 residues long. This CDR3 is CSARGLPGLAVPSYNEQFF.

The chain couples TRBV28 to TRBJ2-5; TCRdb lists TRBD1, though no DNA is available to test this call. Germline-derived CDR1 and CDR2 are MDHEN and SYDVKM. The CDR3 is 15 residues long. The CDR3: CASSLQDRGRETQYF. Drawing the rest from reference TRBV28 and TRBJ2-5, the complete variable domain is DVKVTQSSRYLVKRTGEKVFLECVQDMDHENMFWYRQDPGLGLRLIYFSYDVKMKEKGDIPEGYSVSREKKERFSLILESASTNQTSMYLCASSLQDRGRETQYFGPGTRLLVL.

The chain joins TRBV3-1 to TRBJ2-7; TCRdb selects TRBD1, and the lack of DNA leaves this call unchecked. The CDR3 has 15 residues. The germline gives CDR1 LGHDT, CDR2 YNNKEL (reference sequence). CDR3 amino acids: CASSQTDRWRDEQYF.

The chain recombines TRBV4-1 with TRBJ2-1; TCRdb indicates TRBD2, and absent DNA this call remains unverified. The germline gives CDR1 MGHRA, CDR2 YSYEKL. The CDR3 has 20 residues. The CDR3 reads CASSQGPGRPSALLYNEQFF.

The chain combines TRBV7-9 with TRBJ2-7. The CDR3 covers 12 residues. The germline CDR1 and CDR2 sequences are SEHNR and FQNEAQ (reference sequence). CDR3 amino acids: CASSDQTYEQYF.

V gene TRBV3-1 combines with J gene TRBJ2-3; absent DNA, TCRdb's TRBD2 call cannot be checked. The CDR3 covers 14 residues. Germline CDR1 LGHDT, CDR2 YNNKEL (reference sequence). CDR3 protein: CASSLSGRMDTQYF.

The chain has TRBV7-9 and TRBJ1-2. Germline lookup yields CDR1 SEHNR and CDR2 FQNEAQ (reference sequence). This CDR3 is 12 amino acids long. The CDR3 sequence: CASSLAGSGYTF.

The chain couples TRBV28 to TRBJ2-3; TCRdb names TRBD2, which stays unverified in the absence of DNA. The CDR3 has 13 amino acids. Germline loops: CDR1 MDHEN, CDR2 SYDVKM. The CDR3 loop reads CASSPRTWDTQYF.

The genes are TRBV11-2 and TRBJ2-7. There are 14 residues in the CDR3. Per germline, CDR1 SGHAT and CDR2 FQNNGV. CDR3 residues: CASSLYLGSYEQYF.

The chain couples TRBV4-1 to TRBJ2-7; TCRdb's D call, TRBD2, is unchecked because there is no DNA. In germline, CDR1 is MGHRA, CDR2 YSYEKL. The CDR3 loop spans 15 amino acids. CDR3 protein: CASSPLTSGAYEQYF.

CDR3 loop: CASSKPLWDRANTGELFF. The chain combines TRBV21-1 with TRBJ2-2; the TRBD1 assignment by TCRdb is unverifiable without DNA. TRBV21-1 is a listed pseudogene. The CDR3 has 18 residues.

This chain links TRBV3-1 with TRBJ2-3; the TCRdb call, TRBD2, lacks DNA for checking. This CDR3 comprises 16 residues. Germline CDR1 is LGHDT and CDR2 is YNNKEL (reference sequence). The CDR3 here is CASSPAGTSYTDTQYF.

The chain uses TRBV4-1 and TRBJ2-7. The CDR3 runs 15 residues. Per germline, CDR1 MGHRA and CDR2 YSYEKL. CDR3 in amino acids: CASSQDGSPTYEQYF.

The chain combines TRBV7-6 with TRBJ2-3; checking the TCRdb D call of TRBD2 is not possible without DNA. The CDR3 contains 18 residues. In germline, CDR1 is SGHVS, CDR2 FNYEAQ. CDR3 in amino acids: CASSLGLAGRVPTDTQYF.

V and J are TRBV5-1 and TRBJ2-2. The V gene's germline CDR1 is SGHRS and CDR2 YFSETQ. This CDR3 comprises 12 residues. This CDR3 reads CASSLWDGELFF.

This chain joins TRBV12-3 or TRBV12-4 and TRBJ2-5; without DNA, the TCRdb call of TRBD2 cannot be checked. This CDR3 is 16 amino acids long. The CDR3 loop reads CASSLVISGSQETQYF.